This paragraph covers one TCR beta chain sequence. At one boundary the junction diverges from the germline segment, which might be a read error. This sample stems from a study of cytomegalovirus exposure and HLA in healthy donors. Both 60 Vbeta primers and 13 Jbeta primers went into the PCR. Sequenced by immunoSEQ multiplex PCR; TCRdb stores in-frame clones only, minus some. Altogether roughly 100,000 clones are present, 69% being singletons, with the ten largest covering approximately 3%. CDR3 length equals 15 residues. CDR1 is MNHNY, CDR2 SVGAGI, per germline (reference sequence). The clonotype comes from a man aged 30 to 45 in good health and CMV-seronegative. Sequencing used PBMCs. The chain has TRBV6-6 and TRBJ2-4, with D possibly being TRBD1 (5 bases). The CDR3 nucleotides are TGTGCCAGCAGTTATGTTGGGGCGCTGGAAAACAGTCAGTACTTC. Translating it yields CASSYVGALENSQYF.